Each of the 27 T cell receptor beta chains below was sequenced from the same sample in a study of blood T cell repertoires in COVID-19. Profiling relied on immunoSEQ multiplex PCR, and the TCRdb table lists in-frame clones only, not all of them. The table records about 98,000 clones, about four fifths of them present only once. Sequencing used peripheral blood. The receptor set was obtained from an older man with acute or convalescent COVID-19.

In DNA form, the CDR3 reads TGTGCCAGCTCACTGGGACAGGCTTCTAATGAAAAACTGTTTTTT. It is translated as CASSLGQASNEKLFF. The chain employs TRBV18 and TRBJ1-4; 8 bases map to TRBD1. Per germline, CDR1 KGHSH and CDR2 LQKENI. Trimming took 4 bases from V and 3 from J; bases not matched to a gene: 4. This CDR3 is built from 15 residues.

This sequence joins TRBV7-2 and TRBJ2-7; D unresolved. Germline V gene data show CDR1 as SGHTA and CDR2 as FQGNSA. The CDR3 has 13 amino acids. V lost 0 bases and J 3 bases, leaving 6 bases between the germline ends. CDR3 residues: CASSLAGFYEQYF. The CDR3 DNA follows: TGTGCCAGCAGCTTAGCTGGCTTCTACGAGCAGTACTTC.

This clone has only one observation. The chain joins TRBV28 to TRBJ1-1; D gene unclear. Per germline, CDR1 MDHEN and CDR2 SYDVKM. This CDR3 contains 15 residues. The V and J ends lost 4 bases and 0 bases respectively, with 12 bases between them. The CDR3 DNA reads TGTGCCAGCAGTTCTCTCGGTATTCTGAACACTGAAGCTTTCTTT. It codes for CASSSLGILNTEAFF.

This clone was detected only a few times. The chain recombines TRBV5-1 with TRBJ1-2, with a weak D call TRBD1 (6 bases). Germline V gives CDR1 SGHRS, CDR2 YFSETQ. Deletions cut 4 bases from V and 4 bases from J, with 14 bases between. The CDR3 loop spans 14 amino acids. The CDR3 sequence: CASSPGTGPYGYTF. The CDR3 bases are TGCGCCAGCAGCCCTGGTACAGGGCCCTATGGCTACACCTTC.

The J gene is TRBJ2-2, the V gene TRBV7-3; D uncertain. Germline V gene data show CDR1 as SGHTA and CDR2 as FQGTGA. V lost 2 bases to trimming and J lost 8 bases, with 6 bases between them. The CDR3 sequence is 12 residues long. DNA for the CDR3: TGTGCCAGCAGCTTAGCGGCAGGGGAGCTGTTTTTT. Encoded protein: CASSLAAGELFF. Full variable domain (remainder filled in from reference TRBV7-3 and TRBJ2-2): GAGVSQTPSNKVTEKGKYVELRCDPISGHTALYWYRQSLGQGPEFLIYFQGTGAADDSGLPNDRFFAVRPEGSVSTLKIQRTERGDSAVYLCASSLAAGELFFGEGSRLTVL.

The V gene is TRBV5-1, the J gene TRBJ2-1; 9 bases match TRBD2. CDR1 is SGHRS, CDR2 YFSETQ, per germline. CDR3 size: 14 residues. V shed 4 bases, J shed 10 bases, and the junction held 9 bases outside the gene matches. The CDR3 DNA follows: TGCGCCAGCAGCCCATGGACTAGCGTGGAAGAGCAGTTCTTC. This encodes CASSPWTSVEEQFF.

This clone was seen only once. This chain uses TRBV2 with TRBJ2-1; a weak D match, TRBD1 (9 bases). This CDR3 is built from 13 residues. The germline V gene has CDR1 SNHLY and CDR2 FYNNEI. With 5 bases removed from V and 14 bases from J, the gap between germline ends came to 19 bases. The CDR3 coding sequence is TGTGCCAGCAGTCCGGACAGGGGCGGGGGGAAGTTCTTC. This encodes CASSPDRGGGKFF.

This clone was detected only a few times. The V call is TRBV29-1, the J call TRBJ2-6; D call uncertain. This CDR3 region has 14 residues. The germline V gene encodes CDR1 SQVTM and CDR2 ANQGSEA. Trimming left V 5 bases short and J 2 bases short, with 10 bases between. This chain's CDR3 is CSVIKGAGANVLTF. CDR3 DNA sequence: TGCAGCGTTATTAAAGGAGCTGGGGCCAACGTCCTGACTTTC.

This sequence joins TRBV5-1 and TRBJ2-3; 7 nucleotides agree with TRBD1. This CDR3 comprises 14 residues. Looked up from germline, CDR1 is SGHRS and CDR2 is YFSETQ. J gave up 4 bases and V 3 bases, and 5 bases lay outside the gene matches. The CDR3 is CASSSQGMADTQYF. CDR3 coding DNA: TGCGCCAGCAGCTCACAGGGGATGGCAGATACGCAGTATTTT.

V gene TRBV19 combines with J gene TRBJ2-7; TRBD2 matches 10 bases. There are 16 residues in the CDR3. J lost 0 bases, V lost 3 bases, and 5 bases had no gene match. Germline CDR1 and CDR2: LNHDA and SQIVND (reference sequence). In DNA, the CDR3 is TGTGCCAGTAGTATCCGTAGCGGGAGGTACTCCTACGAGCAGTACTTC. Amino acid sequence: CASSIRSGRYSYEQYF.

The chain has TRBV28 and TRBJ1-2; 11 bases are a match to TRBD1. The CDR3 is 15 amino acids. Germline lookup yields CDR1 MDHEN and CDR2 SYDVKM. V gave up 1 base and J gave up 6 bases; unmatched junction bases: 4. In DNA, the CDR3 is TGTGCCAGCAGTTTATTCGGACAGGGGGCGCATGGCTACACCTTC. The encoded protein is CASSLFGQGAHGYTF.

The chain has TRBV28 and TRBJ1-1; 7 bases map to TRBD1. CDR3 size: 14 residues. From germline, CDR1 is MDHEN and CDR2 SYDVKM. Unmatched junction bases numbered 11, after V lost 7 bases and J lost 6 bases. In nucleotides, the CDR3 is TGTGCCAGCACGGGACAGCAGAACGATCCTGAAGCTTTCTTT. This sequence encodes CASTGQQNDPEAFF.

The rearrangement uses TRBV5-1 and TRBJ2-1; 9 bases are shared with TRBD2. The CDR3 runs to 15 residues. The V segment lost 3 bases and the J segment 7 bases; nucleotides outside the gene matches: 8. Germline loops: CDR1 SGHRS, CDR2 YFSETQ. The CDR3 sequence is CASSSPGTSKNEQFF. CDR3 nucleotides: TGCGCCAGCAGCTCCCCCGGGACTAGCAAAAATGAGCAGTTCTTC.

The CDR3 region has the DNA TGTGCCAGCAGCCCGCCCTGGGACAGGGATTACACCGGGGAGCTGTTTTTT. Translation: CASSPPWDRDYTGELFF. The rearrangement joins TRBV5-4 to TRBJ2-2; 9 positions agree with TRBD1. Germline CDR1 and CDR2: SGHNT and YYREEE (reference sequence). The CDR3 is made up of 17 amino acids. V lost 4 bases, J lost 3 bases, and 10 bases stayed unmatched.

The chain couples TRBV15 to TRBJ1-5; TRBD1 aligns across 8 bases. V was clipped by 0 bases and J by 2 bases; unmatched bases: 3. The CDR3 contains 16 residues. Germline V lookup: CDR1 LNHNV, CDR2 YYDKDF (reference sequence). The CDR3 nucleotides read TGTGCCACCAGCAGAGAGTCAGGGGGCGGCAATCAGCCCCAGCATTTT. Its protein product is CATSRESGGGNQPQHF. The complete variable domain, with remaining parts taken from reference TRBV15 and TRBJ1-5, reads DAMVIQNPRYQVTQFGKPVTLSCSQTLNHNVMYWYQQKSSQAPKLLFHYYDKDFNNEADTPDNFQSRRPNTSFCFLDIRSPGLGDTAMYLCATSRESGGGNQPQHFGDGTRLSIL.

CDR3 protein: CASSTGTGRNTIYF. In nucleotides, the CDR3 is TGTGCCAGCAGCACCGGGACAGGGAGAAACACCATATATTTT. The rearrangement joins TRBV5-6 to TRBJ1-3, with 9 bases aligning to TRBD1. The V segment lost 4 bases and the J segment 5 bases; nucleotides outside the gene matches: 4. CDR1 and CDR2 (germline): SGHDT, YYEEEE. This CDR3 is built from 14 residues.

This clone was detected ten times or more. V and J are TRBV5-1 and TRBJ2-5, with D possibly being TRBD2 (6 bases). V gave up 4 bases and J gave up 5 bases, with 12 bases separating them. The CDR3 covers 13 residues. The V gene's germline CDR1 is SGHRS and CDR2 YFSETQ. The CDR3 bases are TGCGCCAGCAGCCCTCTAGCGACGGAGACCCAGTACTTC. This gives the protein CASSPLATETQYF.

The chain links TRBV2 to TRBJ1-4, with D possibly TRBD1 on 5 matching bases. Trimming cost V 8 bases and J 8 bases, with 15 bases left between them. Germline lookup yields CDR1 SNHLY and CDR2 FYNNEI. This CDR3 has 13 residues. The CDR3 is CASSRRGSEKLFF. CDR3 nucleotide sequence: TGTGCCAGCTCGAGGAGGGGAAGCGAAAAACTGTTTTTT.

The rearrangement joins TRBV27 to TRBJ2-7; a possible D gene is TRBD2 (5 bases). This CDR3 is 14 amino acids long. Germline V gives CDR1 MNHEY, CDR2 SMNVEV (reference sequence). The V end was cut by 8 bases, the J end by 7 bases, with 21 bases between. CDR3 loop: CASGSIMASGEQYF. The CDR3 DNA reads TGTGCCAGCGGATCCATCATGGCCTCGGGAGAGCAGTACTTC.

The J gene is TRBJ2-5, the V gene TRBV7-9, with 8 bases matching TRBD1. The germline V gene encodes CDR1 SEHNR and CDR2 FQNEAQ (reference sequence). The CDR3 has 13 residues. Trimming at V came to 9 bases and at J to 2 bases, leaving 5 bases not matched to a gene. CDR3 sequence (DNA): TGTGCCAGTAGCAGGGGGCCTCAAGAGACCCAGTACTTC. As protein: CASSRGPQETQYF. Full variable domain (rest looked up from reference TRBV7-9 and TRBJ2-5): DTGVSQNPRHKITKRGQNVTFRCDPISEHNRLYWYRQTLGQGPEFLTYFQNEAQLEKSRLLSDRFSAERPKGSFSTLEIQRTEQGDSAMYLCASSRGPQETQYFGPGTRLLVL.

This clone is a singleton in its sample. The gene calls are TRBV18 and TRBJ1-2, with D uncertain. Germline V lookup: CDR1 KGHSH, CDR2 LQKENI. This CDR3 has 16 amino acids. With 3 bases removed from V and 2 bases from J, the gap between germline ends came to 16 bases. The CDR3 spells CASSPAPTTRNYGYTF. The CDR3 DNA reads TGTGCCAGCTCACCCGCACCGACAACAAGAAACTATGGCTACACCTTC. The full variable domain, rest sourced from reference TRBV18 and TRBJ1-2, is NAGVMQNPRHLVRRRGQEARLRCSPMKGHSHVYWYRQLPEEGLKFMVYLQKENIIDESGMPKERFSAEFPKEGPSILRIQQVVRGDSAAYFCASSPAPTTRNYGYTFGSGTRLTVV.

V gene TRBV7-8 combines with J gene TRBJ2-3; 10 bases are a match to TRBD1. J lost 1 base, V lost 1 base, and 5 bases had no gene match. The V gene's germline CDR1 is SGHVS and CDR2 FQNEAQ. This CDR3 region has 17 residues. The CDR3 DNA follows: TGTGCCAGCAGCTTAGAAGACAGGGGGCGCGGCACAGATACGCAGTATTTT. This codes for CASSLEDRGRGTDTQYF. Full variable domain (rest looked up from reference TRBV7-8 and TRBJ2-3): GAGVSQSPRYKVAKRGQDVALRCDPISGHVSLFWYQQALGQGPEFLTYFQNEAQLDKSGLPSDRFFAERPEGSVSTLKIQRTQQEDSAVYLCASSLEDRGRGTDTQYFGPGTRLTVL.

The gene calls are TRBV7-9 and TRBJ2-7; tentatively, D is TRBD2 (5 bases). The germline V and J ends were trimmed by 7 bases and 3 bases, with 16 bases remaining between them. Germline CDR1 is SEHNR and CDR2 is FQNEAQ (reference sequence). The CDR3 has 14 residues. CDR3 sequence reads: CASIDGDGSYEQYF. The CDR3 region has the DNA TGTGCCAGCATCGACGGGGATGGGAGCTACGAGCAGTACTTC.

J is TRBJ2-7 and V is TRBV25-1; TRBD2 matches 8 bases. From germline, CDR1 is MGHDK and CDR2 SYGVNS. This CDR3 is built from 13 residues. The V segment lost 5 bases and the J segment 6 bases; nucleotides outside the gene matches: 6. As DNA, the CDR3 is TGTGCCAGCAGTTTGACTAGCGACTCCGAGCAGTACTTC. Translating gives CASSLTSDSEQYF.

This clone has a handful of counts. The genes are TRBV5-1 and TRBJ1-2; tentative D call: TRBD1 (6 bases). The CDR3 length is 14 residues. Trimming pared 4 bases from V and 4 bases from J, leaving 14 bases between. The V gene's germline CDR1 is SGHRS and CDR2 YFSETQ. CDR3 sequence: CASSTDSPAYGYTF. The CDR3 region has the DNA TGCGCCAGCAGCACGGACAGCCCTGCCTATGGCTACACCTTC.

The V call is TRBV5-1, the J call TRBJ2-7, with 13 bases identical to TRBD2. Germline assignment: CDR1 SGHRS and CDR2 YFSETQ. CDR3 length equals 18 residues. V lost 0 bases, J lost 7 bases, and 13 bases stayed unmatched. The CDR3 here is CASSLAGLAGDMGREQYF. CDR3 sequence (DNA): TGCGCCAGCAGCTTGGCCGGACTAGCGGGAGACATGGGAAGGGAGCAGTACTTC. Full variable domain (outside the CDR3, taken from reference TRBV5-1 and TRBJ2-7): KAGVTQTPRYLIKTRGQQVTLSCSPISGHRSVSWYQQTPGQGLQFLFEYFSETQRNKGNFPGRFSGRQFSNSRSEMNVSTLELGDSALYLCASSLAGLAGDMGREQYFGPGTRLTVT.

The chain combines TRBV3-1 (or the pseudogene TRBV3-2) with TRBJ2-7, with 8 bases lining up with TRBD2. The CDR3 has 17 residues. Germline V lookup: CDR1 LGHDT, CDR2 YNNKEL (reference sequence). J lost 3 bases, V lost 4 bases, and 14 bases had no gene match. The CDR3 region is CASSPPQPGGGGYEQYF. The CDR3 nucleotides read TGTGCCAGCAGCCCACCCCAGCCGGGGGGGGGCGGCTACGAGCAGTACTTC.